This entry lists 21 T cell receptor beta chains sequenced from one sample in a study of read filtering for tumor transcriptome and immune sequencing. From around 0.4 ug of RNA, a library with molecular barcoded alpha/delta and beta/gamma adaptors was made. TCRdb passed the reads through MiXCR, listing each CDR3 protein once. Here the sample spans some 48,000 distinct CDR3 sequences, around 19% being singletons. The material sequenced was a population of CD138-negative cells sorted from bone marrow. Every receptor here comes from a donor at least 40 years old with multiple myeloma.

The chain links TRBV15 to TRBJ2-3; the D is unclear. The germline V gene has CDR1 LNHNV and CDR2 YYDKDF (reference sequence). The CDR3 spans 12 residues. Trimming took off 0 bases at V and 6 bases at J, with 4 bases between the two ends. The CDR3 DNA reads TGTGCCACCAGCAGAGATAGCGATACGCAGTATTTT. Translating gives CATSRDSDTQYF.

To note about this clonotype: This could be a read error, since a much larger clone is one nucleotide away. This chain uses TRBV19 with TRBJ2-7, with 8 bases aligning to TRBD2. In germline, CDR1 is LNHDA, CDR2 SQIVND (reference sequence). CDR3 length: 14 amino acids. CDR3 protein: CASSPGLVSYEPYF. CDR3 in DNA: TGTGCCAGTAGCCCGGGACTAGTCTCTTACGAGCCGTACTTC.

This clonotype was counted a few times. V usage is TRBV14 and J usage is TRBJ1-2; 7 bases align to TRBD1. Looked up from germline, CDR1 is SGHDN and CDR2 is FVKESK. CDR3 length equals 17 residues. V lost 1 base, J lost 0 bases, and 8 bases stayed unmatched. Written as DNA, the CDR3 is TGTGCCAGCAGCCAAGTACCCGGACAGGCAGCTAACTATGGCTACACCTTC. Its protein is CASSQVPGQAANYGYTF.

Ten or more counts support this clonotype. The chain couples TRBV6-5 to TRBJ1-5; the match to TRBD1 covers 8 bases. The CDR3 is made up of 15 amino acids. Germline loops: CDR1 MNHEY, CDR2 SVGAGI. J lost 2 bases, V lost 4 bases, and 4 bases had no gene match. The CDR3 nucleotides are TGTGCCAGCAGTTTCAGGGGGCCCGGCAATCAGCCCCAGCATTTT. It encodes CASSFRGPGNQPQHF.

The table lists this clonotype with many counts. The J gene is TRBJ2-7, the V gene TRBV29-1, with D maybe TRBD2 (6 bases). The CDR3 runs 13 residues. V was shortened by 3 bases and J by 9 bases, with 18 bases between the two germline ends. CDR1 and CDR2 from the germline V gene are SQVTM and ANQGSEA. CDR3 DNA sequence: TGCAGCGTTGAGAGCGTAGCGGAGGCCGGGCAGTACTTC. Residues: CSVESVAEAGQYF.

This clonotype came up a few times. The chain couples TRBV29-1 to TRBJ2-6, with D possibly TRBD1 on 5 matching bases. V shed 3 bases and J shed 3 bases, with 9 bases lying between them. Germline values: CDR1 SQVTM, CDR2 ANQGSEA. The CDR3 runs to 14 residues. CDR3 residues: CSVERQSGANVLTF. The CDR3 coding sequence is TGCAGCGTTGAGCGACAGAGTGGGGCCAACGTCCTGACTTTC.

Many counts were recorded for this clonotype. The rearrangement links TRBV6-5 to TRBJ2-5; TRBD2 matches 8 bases. CDR1 is MNHEY, CDR2 SVGAGI, per germline. The V segment lost 4 bases and the J segment 5 bases; nucleotides outside the gene matches: 9. This CDR3 contains 15 residues. The CDR3 DNA follows: TGTGCCAGCAGTTCCGGACTAGCCAGACGGGAGACCCAGTACTTC. Translated, it gives CASSSGLARRETQYF.

In this sample, this clonotype turned up many times. The V and J genes are TRBV29-1 and TRBJ1-1, with D maybe TRBD1 (6 bases). Germline CDR1 SQVTM, CDR2 ANQGSEA. The CDR3 contains 13 residues. Trimming removed 7 bases at V and 5 bases at J, with 17 bases between. This CDR3 reads CSAMWGLGTEAFF. CDR3 nucleotides: TGCAGCGCCATGTGGGGGCTCGGGACTGAAGCTTTCTTT.

This clonotype was seen at least ten times. V usage is TRBV27 and J usage is TRBJ2-1; D uncertain. The germline V and J ends were trimmed by 9 bases and 3 bases, with 12 bases remaining between them. CDR3 size: 13 residues. Germline lookup yields CDR1 MNHEY and CDR2 SMNVEV (reference sequence). The CDR3 DNA reads TGTGCCAGATACAAGGATAACTACAATGAGCAGTTCTTC. It translates to CARYKDNYNEQFF.

This clonotype appeared many times. The chain employs TRBV20-1 and TRBJ1-2; 7 nucleotides agree with TRBD1. The V gene end was trimmed by 0 bases and the J gene end by 5 bases; junction bases not matched to a gene: 12. The CDR3 is 16 amino acids. CDR1 DFQATT and CDR2 SNEGSKA come from the germline V gene (reference sequence). CDR3: CSARDQRGQRGYGYTF. CDR3 DNA sequence: TGCAGTGCTAGAGATCAGAGGGGACAGAGGGGTTATGGCTACACCTTC.

There are many counts of this clonotype. The rearrangement joins TRBV21-1 to TRBJ2-3; the DNA was not used to check the table's D call, TRBD2. TRBV21-1 is a pseudogene segment. CDR3 length: 15 residues. This chain's CDR3 is CASSQREANTDTQYF. The CDR3 nucleotides are TGTGCCAGCAGCCAGCGGGAGGCAAACACAGATACGCAGTATTTT.

In regard to this clonotype: This likely stems from a read error, as it lies one base from a far larger clone. This chain connects TRBV7-9 to TRBJ2-1; D is possibly TRBD1 or TRBD2 (5 bases each). There are 16 residues in the CDR3. V dropped 4 bases and J dropped 9 bases, with 22 bases sitting between them. CDR1 is SEHNR and CDR2 is FQNEAQ in the germline V gene (reference sequence). The CDR3 nucleotides read TGTGCCAGCAGCTCGAGCCCGGGACGGATAATGAGTGAGCAGTTCTTC. It yields the protein CASSSSPGRIMSEQFF.

The sample holds many counts of this clonotype. CDR3 sequence reads: CSARVGGLQPQHF. CDR3 coding DNA: TGCAGCGCCCGAGTGGGGGGCCTTCAGCCCCAGCATTTT. The chain combines TRBV20-1 with TRBJ1-5, with D possibly matching TRBD1 (6 bases). The V gene's germline CDR1 is DFQATT and CDR2 SNEGSKA (reference sequence). There are 13 residues in the CDR3.

This clonotype was observed many times. This chain joins TRBV7-2 and TRBJ1-1; 8 bases fit TRBD1. Germline V gene sequence: CDR1 SGHTA, CDR2 FQGNSA. This CDR3 is built from 17 residues. Trimming removed 4 bases from V and 4 bases from J; junction bases left unmatched: 14. CDR3 sequence: CASSSALGQAFATEAFF. The DNA of the CDR3 is TGTGCCAGCAGCTCTGCTCTGGGACAGGCCTTCGCCACTGAAGCTTTCTTT.

This clonotype was recorded many times. The V gene is TRBV29-1, the J gene TRBJ2-7; either TRBD1 or TRBD2 may fit D (5 bases each). This CDR3 spans 13 amino acids. The V end was cut by 3 bases, the J end by 0 bases, with 9 bases between. Germline V CDR1 and CDR2: SQVTM, ANQGSEA. CDR3 amino acids: CSVEAGSSYEQYF. In DNA, the CDR3 is TGCAGCGTTGAGGCAGGGAGCTCCTACGAGCAGTACTTC.

In this sample, this clonotype turned up many times. The chain uses TRBV5-1 and TRBJ2-3, with 7 bases lining up with TRBD2. The CDR3 covers 15 residues. In germline, CDR1 is SGHRS, CDR2 YFSETQ. Losses at the gene ends were 0 bases for V and 0 bases for J; bases not matched to a gene: 1. The CDR3 here is CASSLGLASTDTQYF. The CDR3 nucleotides read TGCGCCAGCAGCTTGGGACTAGCTAGCACAGATACGCAGTATTTT.

Relative to its sample, this clonotype is medium-sized (0.01 to 0.1%). The chain recombines TRBV2 with TRBJ2-1; 8 bases match TRBD2. CDR3 length: 16 amino acids. Trimming cost V 3 bases and J 1 base; bases outside gene matches: 5. Germline CDR1 SNHLY, CDR2 FYNNEI. Written as DNA, the CDR3 is TGTGCCAGCAGTGAGCGAGCGGGAGCGTCCTACAATGAGCAGTTCTTC. This translates into CASSERAGASYNEQFF.

Many counts were recorded for this clonotype. The V gene is TRBV5-1, the J gene TRBJ2-2; unclear D gene. The CDR3 consists of 16 residues. Germline V lookup: CDR1 SGHRS, CDR2 YFSETQ. V shed 5 bases and J shed 4 bases, with 18 bases lying between them. CDR3 coding DNA: TGCGCCAGCAGGTTACCCGTCGGGCAGTCCACCGGGGAGCTGTTTTTT. Translated, it gives CASRLPVGQSTGELFF.

This clonotype was detected a few times. This chain uses TRBV18 with TRBJ1-1; D not resolved. V was cut by 4 bases and J by 3 bases, with 9 bases left in between. Germline lookup yields CDR1 KGHSH and CDR2 LQKENI. The CDR3 has 13 amino acids. In DNA, the CDR3 is TGTGCCAGCTCACTGGCTCGGGACACTGAAGCTTTCTTT. Amino acids: CASSLARDTEAFF.

V usage is TRBV12-3 or TRBV12-4 and J usage is TRBJ1-5; D is unresolved. V shed 6 bases and J shed 7 bases, with 7 bases lying between them. The length of the CDR3 is 11 residues. CDR3: CASRRRQPQHF. CDR3 nucleotide sequence: TGTGCCAGCAGGAGAAGACAGCCCCAGCATTTT.

This clonotype was observed once. Being one base from a much bigger clone, this may be a read error. The J gene is TRBJ1-2, the V gene TRBV6-6, with TRBD1 as a possible D gene (5 bases). CDR1 is MNHNY, CDR2 SVGAGI, per germline (reference sequence). There are 15 residues in the CDR3. The CDR3 sequence is CASSYRGEDNSGYTF. Here the CDR3 DNA reads TGTGCCAGCAGTTACAGAGGGGAGGATAACTCTGGCTACACCTTC.